This TCR beta chain comes out of a study of PD-L1 blockade in urothelial cancer. Regarding time point: peripheral blood 6 weeks after treatment start. V shed 0 bases and J 6 bases; nucleotides not matched to a gene: 5. Per germline, CDR1 SGHNT and CDR2 YYREEE (reference sequence). There are 15 residues in the CDR3. The table lists this clone with a count of one. Data came from immunoSEQ multiplex PCR; TCRdb stores just in-frame clones and leaves some out. Of 30,000 to 45,000 clones listed, about 80% are singletons. This receptor was taken from a middle-aged man with urothelial cancer. The chain has TRBV5-4 and TRBJ2-1, with 8 bases matching TRBD1. Sequenced here: PBMCs, sampled around atezolizumab (anti-PD-L1) treatment. Here the CDR3 reads CASSLDQGAFNEQFF. In DNA, the CDR3 is TGTGCCAGCAGCTTGGACCAGGGGGCGTTCAATGAGCAGTTCTTC. The entire variable domain, with the rest obtained from reference TRBV5-4 and TRBJ2-1, is as follows: ETGVTQSPTHLIKTRGQQVTLRCSSQSGHNTVSWYQQALGQGPQFIFQYYREEENGRGNFPPRFSGLQFPNYSSELNVNALELDDSALYLCASSLDQGAFNEQFFGPGTRLTVL.